What follows are 5 T cell receptor beta chains derived from one specimen sequenced in a study of early T cells in non-severe SARS-CoV-2 infection. TCRdb re-called the 5' RACE reads through MiXCR, storing one row per CDR3 protein. The repertoire holds about 64,000 distinct CDR3 sequences, roughly 10% seen once, with under 3% in the top ten. The sample here was whole blood, taken at baseline. These receptors all stem from an adult who was a healthcare worker with PCR-confirmed SARS-CoV-2 infection or an uninfected control (not recorded which).

There are many counts of this clonotype. The CDR3 nucleotides are TGTGCCAGCAGCACCCTGGACAGATTTAACTATGGCTACACCTTC. It encodes CASSTLDRFNYGYTF. The chain links TRBV9 to TRBJ1-2, with D possibly being TRBD1 (6 bases). Per germline, CDR1 SGDLS and CDR2 YYNGEE. This CDR3 is built from 15 residues. V shed 4 bases and J shed 1 base, with 14 bases lying between them.

The V call is TRBV6-4, the J call TRBJ2-2, with unresolved D. Trimming took 4 bases from V and 1 from J, leaving 10 bases between them. The V gene's germline CDR1 is MRHNA and CDR2 SNTAGT. This CDR3 has 15 residues. DNA for the CDR3: TGTGCCAGCAGTGCTGGACCAATGAACACCGGGGAGCTGTTTTTT. Translating it yields CASSAGPMNTGELFF.

Only a few counts were recorded for this clonotype. The CDR3 DNA sequence: TGTGCCAGCAGCTTAGGAGAGAATTCACCCCTCCACTTT. This encodes CASSLGENSPLHF. This sequence joins TRBV7-6 and TRBJ1-6; D unresolved. CDR1 is SGHVS, CDR2 FNYEAQ, per germline. The V end was cut by 1 base, the J end by 7 bases, with 5 bases between. This CDR3 has 13 amino acids.

The genes are TRBV14 and TRBJ1-6, with TRBD1 matching over 8 bases. Trimming took 2 bases from V and 8 from J; bases not matched to a gene: 8. CDR1 and CDR2 from the germline V gene are SGHDN and FVKESK. There are 16 residues in the CDR3. The CDR3 sequence: CASSQFGQGDYSPLHF. In DNA, the CDR3 is TGTGCCAGCAGCCAATTTGGACAGGGTGATTATTCACCCCTCCACTTT.

This clonotype was counted a few times. The chain combines TRBV30 with TRBJ1-2; TRBD1 agrees at 10 bases. Trimming at V came to 4 bases and at J to 8 bases, leaving 10 bases not matched to a gene. The CDR3 contains 14 residues. Germline CDR1 is GTSNPN and CDR2 is SVGIG (reference sequence). Written as DNA, the CDR3 is TGTGCCTGGAACGAGGGACAGGGGAAGGGCGGCTACACCTTC. It encodes CAWNEGQGKGGYTF.